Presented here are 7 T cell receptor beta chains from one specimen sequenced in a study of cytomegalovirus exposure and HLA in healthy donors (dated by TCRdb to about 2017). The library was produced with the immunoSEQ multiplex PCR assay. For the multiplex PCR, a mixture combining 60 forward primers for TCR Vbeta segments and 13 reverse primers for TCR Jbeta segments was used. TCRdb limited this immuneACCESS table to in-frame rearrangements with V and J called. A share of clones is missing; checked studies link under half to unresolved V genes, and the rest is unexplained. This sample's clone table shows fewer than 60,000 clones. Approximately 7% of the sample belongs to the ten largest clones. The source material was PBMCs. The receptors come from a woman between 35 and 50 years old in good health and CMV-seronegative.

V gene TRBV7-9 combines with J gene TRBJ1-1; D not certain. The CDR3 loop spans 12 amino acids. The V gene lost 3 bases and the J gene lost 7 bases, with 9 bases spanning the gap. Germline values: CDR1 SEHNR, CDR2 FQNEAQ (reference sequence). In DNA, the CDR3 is TGTGCCAGCAGCTTTGGCCCGTATGAAGCTTTCTTT. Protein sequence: CASSFGPYEAFF.

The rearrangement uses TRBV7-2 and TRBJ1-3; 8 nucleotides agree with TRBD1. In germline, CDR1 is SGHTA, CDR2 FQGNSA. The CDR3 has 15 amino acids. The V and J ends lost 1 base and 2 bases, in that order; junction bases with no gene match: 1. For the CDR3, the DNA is TGTGCCAGCAGCTTAGTGGGACAGGCTGGAAACACCATATATTTT. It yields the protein CASSLVGQAGNTIYF.

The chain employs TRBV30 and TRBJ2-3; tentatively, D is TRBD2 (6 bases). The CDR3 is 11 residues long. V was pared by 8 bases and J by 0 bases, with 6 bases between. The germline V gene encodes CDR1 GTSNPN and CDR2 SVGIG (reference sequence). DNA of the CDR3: TGTGCCCGGGGGAGCACAGATACGCAGTATTTT. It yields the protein CARGSTDTQYF.

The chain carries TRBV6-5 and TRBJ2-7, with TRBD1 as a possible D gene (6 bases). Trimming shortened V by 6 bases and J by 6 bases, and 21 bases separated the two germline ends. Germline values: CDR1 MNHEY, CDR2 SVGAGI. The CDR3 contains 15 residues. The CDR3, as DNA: TGTGCCAGCAGCAGAAGACAGGAATTAATCGGCGAGCAGTACTTC. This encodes CASSRRQELIGEQYF.

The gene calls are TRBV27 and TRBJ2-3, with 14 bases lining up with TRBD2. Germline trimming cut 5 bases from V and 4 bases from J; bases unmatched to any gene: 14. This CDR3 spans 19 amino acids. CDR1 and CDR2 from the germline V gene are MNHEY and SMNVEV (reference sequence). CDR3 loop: CASSRQGPGLAGGPDTQYF. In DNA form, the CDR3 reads TGTGCCAGCAGTCGACAGGGTCCCGGACTAGCGGGAGGCCCAGATACGCAGTATTTT.

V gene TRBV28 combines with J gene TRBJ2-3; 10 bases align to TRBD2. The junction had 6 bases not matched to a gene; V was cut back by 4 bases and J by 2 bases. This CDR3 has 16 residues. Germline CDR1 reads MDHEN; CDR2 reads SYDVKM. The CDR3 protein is CASSSAGGTPTDTQYF. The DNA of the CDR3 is TGTGCCAGCAGTTCAGCGGGAGGGACTCCCACAGATACGCAGTATTTT.

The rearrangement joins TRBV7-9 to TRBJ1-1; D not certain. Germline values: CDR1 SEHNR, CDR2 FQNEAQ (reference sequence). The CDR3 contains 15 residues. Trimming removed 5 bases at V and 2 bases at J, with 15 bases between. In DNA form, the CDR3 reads TGTGCCAGCAGCCCCAGAGGAGCCCCTAACACTGAAGCTTTCTTT. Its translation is CASSPRGAPNTEAFF.